The subject of this entry is one TCR beta chain. Trimming cost V 1 base and J 5 bases, with 14 bases left between them. Germline V gene sequence: CDR1 LNHDA, CDR2 SQIVND (reference sequence). This CDR3 spans 15 amino acids. 60 Vbeta and 13 Jbeta primers were used in PCR. Libraries were prepared by immunoSEQ multiplex PCR; TCRdb keeps only in-frame clonotypes and omits some of them. The repertoire has approximately 110,000 clones, around 70% of them found once; the top ten carry less than 4.5%. The data are from a study of cytomegalovirus exposure and HLA in healthy donors. The rearrangement joins TRBV19 to TRBJ1-2; D gene ambiguous. The source is a woman in her thirties or forties in good health and CMV-seronegative. Specimen: PBMCs. CDR3 sequence reads: CASSIGGPIEYGYTF. CDR3 DNA: TGTGCCAGTAGTATAGGCGGCCCGATCGAGTATGGCTACACCTTC.